A single TCR beta chain is shown here with its context. Produced via immunoSEQ multiplex PCR; TCRdb's table is partial and in-frame only. In the table there are 150,000 or so clones, 75% to 90% of which are singletons. The sample belongs to a study of cytomegalovirus exposure and HLA in healthy donors. Study as a whole: In a later analysis, the 110 or so validation repertoires were reported to have used the same platform as the roughly 610 first-cohort repertoires.

This receptor was obtained from a young man in good health and CMV-seropositive. Material for sequencing was PBMCs.

CDR3 loop: CATPFSTDTQYF. In DNA form, the CDR3 reads TGCGCCACCCCATTTAGCACAGATACGCAGTATTTT. The gene calls are TRBV10-1 and TRBJ2-3; D unclear. Germline V gives CDR1 WNHNN, CDR2 SYGVQD (reference sequence). There are 12 residues in the CDR3. V was shortened by 10 bases and J by 0 bases, with 8 bases between the two germline ends.